The 20 T cell receptor beta chains below all came from one sample that was sequenced in a study of human T cells and chemical hapten exposure (dated by TCRdb to the early 2020s). What the time point label conveys for this sample: pre-sensitization, week 0. The treatment or condition label of this sample denotes: therapeutic diphenylcyclopropenone sensitization with weekly scalp DPC. The library was generated by RACE. The instrument given in TCRdb is NextSeq 500. The public sequencing data were trimmed at Q25 with fastp and processed into clonotypes with MiXCR by TCRdb, which kept only in-frame beta chains. Rows merge per CDR3 protein into single entries with the most common DNA and genes. For this sample the table gives roughly 51,000 distinct CDR3 sequences, of which roughly a tenth were detected only once. 8% to 10% of the sample belongs to the ten largest clones. The sample here was whole blood, taken in connection with sensitization to the hapten diphenylcyclopropenone (DPC). All receptors derive from a man aged 35-49 years with alopecia areata. Some clones in this sample may be carry-over from other donors' samples.

This clonotype was recorded a few times. This chain joins TRBV9 and TRBJ2-5; 8 bases fit TRBD1. With 2 bases clipped from V and 5 bases from J, the junction kept 2 bases outside the gene matches. CDR3 length: 13 amino acids. Germline CDR1 SGDLS, CDR2 YYNGEE. The CDR3 DNA reads TGTGCCAGCAGCGTCCAGGGGGCGGAGACCCAGTACTTC. This codes for CASSVQGAETQYF. The entire variable domain, with the rest obtained from reference TRBV9 and TRBJ2-5, is as follows: DSGVTQTPKHLITATGQRVTLRCSPRSGDLSVYWYQQSLDQGLQFLIQYYNGEERAKGNILERFSAQQFPDLHSELNLSSLELGDSALYFCASSVQGAETQYFGPGTRLLVL.

The chain recombines TRBV12-3 or TRBV12-4 with TRBJ2-1, with 11 bases lining up with TRBD2. The CDR3 length is 17 residues. The J segment lost 3 bases and the V segment lost 4 bases, leaving 8 bases of the junction unmatched. CDR3 residues: CASSSPIAGGFYNEQFF. DNA of the CDR3: TGTGCCAGCAGTTCCCCGATAGCGGGAGGGTTCTACAATGAGCAGTTCTTC.

This clonotype was observed a handful of times. This sequence joins TRBV11-3 and TRBJ2-3; 9 positions match TRBD1. Trimming took 5 bases from V and 2 from J; bases not matched to a gene: 5. CDR3 length: 15 amino acids. Germline-derived CDR1 and CDR2 are SGHNT and YENEEA. The CDR3 region has the DNA TGTGCCAGCAGCACAGGGACAGGGTTCACAGATACGCAGTATTTT. Protein sequence: CASSTGTGFTDTQYF.

This clonotype was seen repeatedly, ten times or more. The chain recombines TRBV11-2 with TRBJ2-3; D not certain. The CDR3 loop spans 15 amino acids. CDR1 and CDR2 (germline): SGHAT, FQNNGV. Trimming took 3 bases from V and 4 from J, leaving 14 bases between them. This chain's CDR3 is CASSFLLHEADTQYF. The CDR3 region has the DNA TGTGCCAGCAGCTTCCTACTTCACGAGGCAGATACGCAGTATTTT. Looking up the rest from reference TRBV11-2 and TRBJ2-3 gives the full variable domain: EAGVAQSPRYKIIEKRQSVAFWCNPISGHATLYWYQQILGQGPKLLIQFQNNGVVDDSQLPKDRFSAERLKGVDSTLKIQPAKLEDSAVYLCASSFLLHEADTQYFGPGTRLTVL.

This clonotype appeared many times. This rearrangement joins TRBV27 to TRBJ2-5; D possibly matches TRBD1 or TRBD2 (5 bases each). Per germline, CDR1 MNHEY and CDR2 SMNVEV (reference sequence). Trimming cost V 6 bases and J 3 bases, with 17 bases left between them. This CDR3 is built from 15 residues. The CDR3 DNA follows: TGTGCCAGCAGCCCCCCAGGGACGGGCAAAGAGACCCAGTACTTC. Translated, it gives CASSPPGTGKETQYF.

The sample holds a few counts of this clonotype. The V gene is TRBV28, the J gene TRBJ2-7; TRBD1 agrees at 8 bases. The CDR3 sequence is 12 residues long. J was trimmed by 6 bases and V by 6 bases; bases with no gene match: 4. CDR1 is MDHEN and CDR2 is SYDVKM in the germline V gene. CDR3 nucleotides: TGTGCCAGCAGGGACAGGGCTCGCGAGCAGTACTTC. Its translation is CASRDRAREQYF.

This clonotype was detected many times. The chain combines TRBV7-9 with TRBJ2-7; 7 bases map to TRBD2. Germline V lookup: CDR1 SEHNR, CDR2 FQNEAQ (reference sequence). With 1 base clipped from V and 6 bases from J, the junction kept 9 bases outside the gene matches. This CDR3 has 15 residues. CDR3 sequence: CASSLDGGRATEQYF. The CDR3 bases are TGTGCCAGCAGCTTAGATGGGGGGAGGGCAACCGAGCAGTACTTC.

This clonotype appeared a few times. This chain uses TRBV4-2 with TRBJ2-5; D call uncertain. The CDR3 has 14 residues. V lost 0 bases, J lost 2 bases, and 7 bases lay in between. Germline CDR1 LGHNA, CDR2 YNFKEQ. For the CDR3, the DNA is TGTGCCAGCAGCCAAGAGGCAGGACAAGAGACCCAGTACTTC. It is translated as CASSQEAGQETQYF.

This clonotype was observed a handful of times. V gene TRBV18 combines with J gene TRBJ2-7; TRBD1 matches 9 bases. The V gene's germline CDR1 is KGHSH and CDR2 LQKENI. This CDR3 has 14 amino acids. The ends lost 6 bases at V and 4 bases at J; junction bases unmatched: 7. The CDR3 sequence: CASSQDRGFYEQYF. CDR3 coding DNA: TGTGCCAGCTCTCAAGACAGGGGGTTTTACGAGCAGTACTTC.

This clonotype was picked up a small number of times. This rearrangement joins TRBV5-1 to TRBJ2-3; either TRBD1 or TRBD2 may fit D (5 bases each). The germline V gene has CDR1 SGHRS and CDR2 YFSETQ. The CDR3 contains 14 residues. V lost 4 bases to trimming and J lost 3 bases, with 12 bases between them. CDR3 coding DNA: TGCGCCAGCAGCCTAGAGGGGAGTACAGATACGCAGTATTTT. Its translation is CASSLEGSTDTQYF.

The table lists this clonotype with a few counts. V is TRBV7-2 and J is TRBJ2-1; D is unclear. The CDR3 has 13 amino acids. CDR1 and CDR2 (germline): SGHTA, FQGNSA. V gave up 5 bases and J gave up 7 bases, with 12 bases separating them. The CDR3 bases are TGTGCCAGCAGCCCGGCCCCGCGGAATGAGCAGTTCTTC. It yields the protein CASSPAPRNEQFF.

This clonotype was picked up many times. The chain recombines TRBV23-1 with TRBJ2-3; 8 bases are a match to TRBD1. TRBV23-1 is noted as an ORF with a role that remains uncertain. This CDR3 spans 21 amino acids. V shed 0 bases and J 2 bases; nucleotides not matched to a gene: 19. Here the CDR3 DNA reads TGCGCCAGCAGTCAATCGTTGCCAGGGGGCGCAAATCGATGCCCCACAGATACGCAGTATTTT. Amino acids: CASSQSLPGGANRCPTDTQYF.

The table lists this clonotype with a few counts. The chain uses TRBV4-1 and TRBJ2-1, with D perhaps matching TRBD2 (5 bases). Looked up from germline, CDR1 is MGHRA and CDR2 is YSYEKL. The V and J ends lost 1 base and 0 bases respectively, with 10 bases between them. The CDR3 is 16 amino acids. The CDR3 DNA is TGCGCCAGCAGCCAAGGACCAGCGGTCTCCTACAATGAGCAGTTCTTC. Translating it yields CASSQGPAVSYNEQFF.

This clonotype was counted at least ten times. This chain joins TRBV3-1 and TRBJ2-3; D gene unclear. Trimming removed 4 bases from V and 0 bases from J, with 5 bases in between. The germline V gene encodes CDR1 LGHDT and CDR2 YNNKEL (reference sequence). This CDR3 is built from 13 residues. DNA for the CDR3: TGTGCCAGCAGCCGCCAGAGCACAGATACGCAGTATTTT. Amino acid sequence: CASSRQSTDTQYF.

This clonotype showed up many times. The chain couples TRBV7-2 to TRBJ2-7; no reliable D call. Germline values: CDR1 SGHTA, CDR2 FQGNSA. The germline V and J ends were trimmed by 0 bases and 5 bases, with 5 bases remaining between them. This CDR3 is 12 amino acids long. The CDR3 DNA sequence: TGTGCCAGCAGCTTAGCGTATGACGAGCAGTACTTC. Protein product: CASSLAYDEQYF.

This clonotype was seen more than once but under ten times. The chain couples TRBV10-3 to TRBJ1-5; tentatively, D is TRBD1 (6 bases). V lost 7 bases and J 2 bases, leaving 9 bases between the germline ends. Per germline, CDR1 ENHRY and CDR2 SYGVKD. The CDR3 totals 13 residues. CDR3 sequence (DNA): TGTGCCATCAAAGCAGGGGGCAATCAGCCCCAGCATTTT. Its protein product is CAIKAGGNQPQHF.

This clonotype occurred a few times. The rearrangement joins TRBV7-3 to TRBJ1-5; TRBD1 aligns across 12 bases. The V gene's germline CDR1 is SGHTA and CDR2 FQGTGA. CDR3 length: 19 amino acids. The ends lost 4 bases at V and 0 bases at J; junction bases unmatched: 10. CDR3 in DNA: TGTGCCAGCAGCTCATGCCGGGACAGGGGGCTTTATAGCAATCAGCCCCAGCATTTT. Translating it yields CASSSCRDRGLYSNQPQHF.

This clonotype was observed many times. The chain carries TRBV20-1 and TRBJ2-3, with 7 positions matching TRBD2. This CDR3 contains 17 residues. The V gene end was trimmed by 5 bases and the J gene end by 0 bases; junction bases not matched to a gene: 14. Germline V gives CDR1 DFQATT, CDR2 SNEGSKA (reference sequence). CDR3 nucleotides: TGCAGTGCTCCGAAAGCCGGGACTACCACTAGCACAGATACGCAGTATTTT. Translating gives CSAPKAGTTTSTDTQYF.

This clonotype was recorded at least ten times. The chain carries TRBV20-1 and TRBJ2-1, with D hard to call. Trimming cost V 7 bases and J 1 base, with 11 bases left between them. In germline, CDR1 is DFQATT, CDR2 SNEGSKA (reference sequence). The CDR3 loop spans 13 amino acids. The chain's CDR3 is CSVLRFSYNEQFF. CDR3 DNA sequence: TGCAGTGTGTTGAGGTTTTCCTACAATGAGCAGTTCTTC.

At least ten counts were recorded for this clonotype. The rearrangement links TRBV3-1 to TRBJ2-1; D is possibly TRBD2 (5 bases). Germline values: CDR1 LGHDT, CDR2 YNNKEL (reference sequence). V lost 3 bases to trimming and J lost 0 bases, with 9 bases between them. This CDR3 region has 15 residues. CDR3 loop: CASSQDLSSYNEQFF. CDR3 DNA: TGTGCCAGCAGCCAGGACTTGAGCTCCTACAATGAGCAGTTCTTC.